These 29 T cell receptor beta chains were all obtained from the same sample, sequenced in a study of post-analysis software for immune sequencing data. Points from the study as a whole: Relative to controls, patients had five TRBV segments at higher frequency, with TRBV5-6, TRBV5-1 and TRBV20-1 among these.

For these receptors, no antigen is known. Unique molecular identifiers were carried by the TCR beta cDNA libraries. TCRdb fed the PCR reads into MiXCR, producing one record per CDR3 protein. Of 430,000 or so distinct CDR3 sequences in the sample, more than 30% were seen once. The sequenced sample consisted of blood. The receptors shown here come from a girl aged 2 to 10 with multiple sclerosis.

This clonotype was seen only a few times. The chain joins TRBV7-8 to TRBJ2-7, with no clear D. V was pared by 3 bases and J by 6 bases, with 21 bases between. There are 16 residues in the CDR3. The germline V gene encodes CDR1 SGHVS and CDR2 FQNEAQ. CDR3 nucleotides: TGTGCCAGCAGCTTCCCCCTTGGGGTGGACGACGGCGAGCAGTACTTC. It translates to CASSFPLGVDDGEQYF.

This clonotype was seen a few times. The chain joins TRBV4-3 to TRBJ2-5, with D maybe TRBD2 (6 bases). This CDR3 has 14 residues. The germline V gene has CDR1 LGHNA and CDR2 YSLEER. The V gene lost 1 base and the J gene lost 5 bases, with 11 bases spanning the gap. In nucleotides, the CDR3 is TGCGCCAGCAGCCAAGTGAGACTAGGCGAGACCCAGTACTTC. Translated: CASSQVRLGETQYF.

This clonotype has more than one count but fewer than ten. The V and J genes are TRBV11-1 and TRBJ2-1; perhaps D is TRBD1 or TRBD2 (6 bases each). Germline CDR1 SGHAT, CDR2 FQDESV (reference sequence). The germline V and J ends were trimmed by 2 bases and 8 bases, with 10 bases remaining between them. There are 13 residues in the CDR3. CDR3 loop: CASSLRGPDEQFF. For the CDR3, the DNA is TGTGCCAGCAGCTTACGGGGGCCGGATGAGCAGTTCTTC. Together with reference TRBV11-1 and TRBJ2-1, the CDR3 gives the full variable domain: EAEVAQSPRYKITEKSQAVAFWCDPISGHATLYWYRQILGQGPELLVQFQDESVVDDSQLPKDRFSAERLKGVDSTLKIQPAELGDSAMYLCASSLRGPDEQFFGPGTRLTVL.

This sequence joins TRBV20-1 and TRBJ2-3; D is uncertain. The V end was cut by 0 bases, the J end by 2 bases, with 15 bases between. CDR1 and CDR2 (germline): DFQATT, SNEGSKA (reference sequence). The CDR3 has 16 residues. The CDR3 here is CSAREGQVFNTDTQYF. For the CDR3, the DNA is TGCAGTGCTAGAGAAGGGCAGGTCTTTAACACAGATACGCAGTATTTT.

This chain uses TRBV12-3 or TRBV12-4 with TRBJ2-1; a weak D match, TRBD1 (6 bases). The V end lost 8 bases, the J end lost 8 bases, and 22 bases lay between the germline ends. The CDR3 extends over 15 amino acids. The CDR3 loop reads CASSATPLGGYEQFF. The CDR3 DNA follows: TGTGCCAGCTCCGCCACTCCACTAGGGGGATATGAGCAGTTCTTC.

This chain uses TRBV2 with TRBJ2-7; 9 nucleotides align to TRBD1. The CDR3 runs to 15 residues. V shed 3 bases, J shed 1 base, and the junction held 4 bases outside the gene matches. Germline lookup yields CDR1 SNHLY and CDR2 FYNNEI. CDR3 loop: CASSEGTGYSYEQYF. CDR3 nucleotide sequence: TGTGCCAGCAGTGAGGGGACAGGGTATTCCTACGAGCAGTACTTC.

This chain uses TRBV20-1 with TRBJ1-5, with TRBD1 as a possible D gene (5 bases). The CDR3 sequence is 14 residues long. CDR1 DFQATT and CDR2 SNEGSKA come from the germline V gene (reference sequence). Trimming pared 1 base from V and 10 bases from J, leaving 17 bases between. The CDR3 coding sequence is TGCAGTGCTAGAGGCTTGCAGGGCGATATTCCCCAGCATTTT. It encodes CSARGLQGDIPQHF.

J is TRBJ1-4 and V is TRBV28; D ambiguous. Trimming took 6 bases from V and 0 from J, leaving 14 bases between them. The CDR3 has 16 residues. CDR1 and CDR2 from the germline V gene are MDHEN and SYDVKM. CDR3 coding DNA: TGTGCCAGCAGCCTCCTTAGCCTAACAACTAATGAAAAACTGTTTTTT. Its protein is CASSLLSLTTNEKLFF.

The chain employs TRBV12-3 or TRBV12-4 and TRBJ2-5, with TRBD2 matching 13 bases. The DNA end favors TRBJ2-7, so the J call may be wrong. This CDR3 region has 17 residues. Written as DNA, the CDR3 is TGTGCCAGCAGTCGGACTAGCGGGAGCCCCGTCGTCTACGAGCAGTACTTC. Protein: CASSRTSGSPVVYEQYF.

This rearrangement joins TRBV12-3 or TRBV12-4 to TRBJ1-1; D is uncertain. Trimming cost V 6 bases and J 3 bases, with 11 bases left between them. This CDR3 has 13 residues. CDR3 loop: CASSLREDTEAFF. Here the CDR3 DNA reads TGTGCCAGCAGCCTCCGGGAGGACACTGAAGCTTTCTTT.

This clonotype has only a few counts. The chain employs TRBV7-9 and TRBJ2-1; D may be TRBD2 (6 bases). The CDR3 sequence is 17 residues long. CDR1 SEHNR and CDR2 FQNEAQ come from the germline V gene (reference sequence). V gave up 4 bases and J gave up 7 bases, with 23 bases separating them. This CDR3 is CASSSARELRGRNEQFF. In DNA form, the CDR3 reads TGTGCCAGCAGCTCGGCGCGCGAGCTGCGGGGTCGGAATGAGCAGTTCTTC. Combining the CDR3 with reference TRBV7-9 and TRBJ2-1 gives the whole variable domain DTGVSQNPRHKITKRGQNVTFRCDPISEHNRLYWYRQTLGQGPEFLTYFQNEAQLEKSRLLSDRFSAERPKGSFSTLEIQRTEQGDSAMYLCASSSARELRGRNEQFFGPGTRLTVL.

The chain uses TRBV4-3 and TRBJ2-1; D is perhaps TRBD2 (5 bases). Germline CDR1 and CDR2: LGHNA and YSLEER. Trimming removed 8 bases at V and 4 bases at J, with 15 bases between. This CDR3 is built from 14 residues. CDR3 bases: TGCGCCAGCTCTCGGACTCGAACTTACAATGAGCAGTTCTTC. Amino acids: CASSRTRTYNEQFF.

This chain connects TRBV4-2 to TRBJ1-1, with 7 bases that match TRBD1. After removal of 4 bases from V and 6 bases from J, the junction contained 14 bases not matched to a gene. The CDR3 covers 16 residues. Germline V gene data show CDR1 as LGHNA and CDR2 as YNFKEQ. The chain's CDR3 is CASSPMDRTPFPEAFF. In DNA, the CDR3 is TGTGCCAGCAGCCCTATGGACAGGACTCCGTTTCCTGAAGCTTTCTTT.

The rearrangement joins TRBV4-3 to TRBJ2-2, with 8 bases identical to TRBD2. CDR3 length: 16 amino acids. With V trimmed by 4 bases and J by 6 bases, 10 bases remained unmatched. CDR1 is LGHNA, CDR2 YSLEER, per germline. The CDR3 protein is CASSLSSGGVAGELFF. DNA of the CDR3: TGCGCCAGCAGCCTCAGTTCGGGAGGGGTTGCCGGGGAGCTGTTTTTT.

At least ten counts were recorded for this clonotype. The rearrangement links TRBV2 to TRBJ2-1, with 9 bases identical to TRBD2. This CDR3 contains 12 residues. Germline V gene sequence: CDR1 SNHLY, CDR2 FYNNEI. Unmatched junction bases numbered 4, after V lost 9 bases and J lost 7 bases. DNA for the CDR3: TGTGCCAGGGGACTAGCTAGGAATGAGCAGTTCTTC. This codes for CARGLARNEQFF.

This rearrangement joins TRBV6-5 to TRBJ2-3; TRBD1 matches 7 bases. This CDR3 spans 19 amino acids. CDR1 and CDR2 (germline): MNHEY, SVGAGI. V lost 0 bases, J lost 2 bases, and 14 bases stayed unmatched. CDR3 loop: CASSYSIGVGGTATDTQYF. CDR3 nucleotide sequence: TGTGCCAGCAGTTACTCGATAGGAGTTGGTGGGACAGCCACAGATACGCAGTATTTT.

This clonotype was seen a few times. The chain employs TRBV20-1 and TRBJ1-4; no clear D. The V gene lost 0 bases and the J gene lost 6 bases, with 14 bases spanning the gap. The germline V gene has CDR1 DFQATT and CDR2 SNEGSKA (reference sequence). This CDR3 contains 15 residues. The CDR3 DNA reads TGCAGTGCTAGAGATTCCCGGGGAAGGGATGAAAAACTGTTTTTT. As protein: CSARDSRGRDEKLFF.

The chain combines TRBV29-1 with TRBJ1-1; 8 bases fit TRBD1. The CDR3 loop spans 18 amino acids. Germline values: CDR1 SQVTM, CDR2 ANQGSEA. After removal of 5 bases from V and 3 bases from J, the junction contained 20 bases not matched to a gene. The chain's CDR3 is CSVKGLGQGAGQYTEAFF. As DNA, the CDR3 is TGCAGCGTTAAAGGGTTGGGGCAGGGGGCAGGGCAGTACACTGAAGCTTTCTTT. Based on the CDR3 plus reference TRBV29-1 and TRBJ1-1, the full variable domain is SAVISQKPSRDICQRGTSLTIQCQVDSQVTMMFWYRQQPGQSLTLIATANQGSEATYESGFVIDKFPISRPNLTFSTLTVSNMSPEDSSIYLCSVKGLGQGAGQYTEAFFGQGTRLTVV.

This chain connects TRBV9 to TRBJ1-1; tentative D call: TRBD1 (5 bases). This CDR3 has 15 amino acids. Looked up from germline, CDR1 is SGDLS and CDR2 is YYNGEE. V lost 2 bases and J 0 bases, leaving 11 bases between the germline ends. Here the CDR3 DNA reads TGTGCCAGCAGCGTTGGCGGACAACTGAACACTGAAGCTTTCTTT. Residues: CASSVGGQLNTEAFF.

This clonotype was picked up a small number of times. The chain links TRBV6-5 to TRBJ2-7, with 9 positions matching TRBD1. The trim removed 7 bases at V and 4 bases at J, leaving 5 bases unmatched. The CDR3 is 13 amino acids. Germline V CDR1 and CDR2: MNHEY, SVGAGI. CDR3 in DNA: TGTGCCAGCATGGGGACAGGGCGATACGAGCAGTACTTC. This translates into CASMGTGRYEQYF.

The chain couples TRBV3-1 to TRBJ2-1, with 12 bases that match TRBD2. Trimming cost V 5 bases and J 8 bases; bases outside gene matches: 10. The CDR3 length is 16 residues. The germline V gene encodes CDR1 LGHDT and CDR2 YNNKEL (reference sequence). CDR3 nucleotides: TGTGCCAGCAGCTCGAGTGGACTAGCGGGGACGGATGAGCAGTTCTTC. Protein product: CASSSSGLAGTDEQFF.

This clonotype was picked up many times. The chain uses TRBV6-2 or TRBV6-3 and TRBJ2-7; TRBD1 is a possible D gene (5 bases). The germline V gene encodes CDR1 MNHEY and CDR2 SVGEGT. The CDR3 is made up of 13 amino acids. Between the trimmed V and J ends, which lost 6 bases and 3 bases, there was a span of 12 bases. The CDR3 here is CASSDGHFYEQYF. The CDR3 nucleotides are TGTGCCAGCAGCGACGGACACTTCTACGAGCAGTACTTC.

The chain couples TRBV20-1 to TRBJ1-2; D uncertain. In germline, CDR1 is DFQATT, CDR2 SNEGSKA (reference sequence). Trimming removed 0 bases from V and 4 bases from J, with 18 bases in between. There are 16 residues in the CDR3. As DNA, the CDR3 is TGCAGTGCTAGAGATCGTAGTACGGCAGCTGCCTATGGCTACACCTTC. Amino acid sequence: CSARDRSTAAAYGYTF.

This clonotype was observed many times. The J gene is TRBJ2-3, the V gene TRBV7-3; 10 bases align to TRBD1. V shed 4 bases and J 5 bases; nucleotides not matched to a gene: 6. The CDR3 totals 15 residues. The V gene's germline CDR1 is SGHTA and CDR2 FQGTGA. The chain's CDR3 is CASSSTGQGGDTQYF. In nucleotides, the CDR3 is TGTGCCAGCAGCTCCACCGGACAGGGGGGAGATACGCAGTATTTT.

With regard to this clonotype: At one end the junction does not follow the germline gene, possibly because of a read error. The V call is TRBV7-9, the J call TRBJ2-1, with 11 positions matching TRBD1. Germline loops: CDR1 SEHNR, CDR2 FQNEAQ (reference sequence). The CDR3 is 15 residues long. The CDR3 here is CASSFLWDRGNEQFF. The CDR3 bases are TGTGCTAGCAGCTTCCTGTGGGACAGGGGGAATGAGCAGTTCTTC.

This rearrangement joins TRBV20-1 to TRBJ1-1, with D possibly being TRBD1 (5 bases). Germline V lookup: CDR1 DFQATT, CDR2 SNEGSKA (reference sequence). The V gene lost 7 bases and the J gene lost 6 bases, with 15 bases spanning the gap. The CDR3 loop spans 12 amino acids. In DNA form, the CDR3 reads TGCAGTGGGGCCCAGGGCGGTTCTGAAGCTTTCTTT. It translates to CSGAQGGSEAFF.

This clonotype was seen only a few times. This chain uses TRBV18 with TRBJ2-7, with D possibly TRBD2 on 5 matching bases. Per the germline V gene, CDR1 is KGHSH and CDR2 is LQKENI. V lost 1 base to trimming and J lost 0 bases, with 13 bases between them. This CDR3 region has 16 residues. In DNA, the CDR3 is TGTGCCAGCTCACCACGCGGGCCGGGGAGCTCCTACGAGCAGTACTTC. This gives the protein CASSPRGPGSSYEQYF.

This clonotype occurred a few times. The chain is built from TRBV12-3 or TRBV12-4 and TRBJ2-1; D not certain. The CDR3 is 14 residues long. With 7 bases removed from V and 6 bases from J, the gap between germline ends came to 16 bases. CDR3 in amino acids: CASIPSEGPNEQFF. As DNA, the CDR3 is TGTGCCAGCATCCCGAGTGAAGGTCCCAATGAGCAGTTCTTC.

The chain joins TRBV9 to TRBJ2-7; tentatively, D is TRBD2 (6 bases). The germline V and J ends were trimmed by 4 bases and 3 bases, with 14 bases remaining between them. Germline V gene data show CDR1 as SGDLS and CDR2 as YYNGEE. The CDR3 consists of 14 residues. The CDR3 DNA follows: TGTGCCAGCAGCCCTTACGACGGGAGCTACGAGCAGTACTTC. Protein sequence: CASSPYDGSYEQYF.